This T cell receptor (beta chain) was captured by sequencing in a study of cytomegalovirus exposure and HLA in healthy donors listed by TCRdb under 2017. Concerning the study at large: A later analysis indicated that the 130 or so validation repertoires were generated on the platform also employed for the roughly 730 repertoires of the first cohort. The study aimed to test whether signatures of past pathogen exposure could be identified by cataloging public T cell receptors. Along with the approximately 700-subject first cohort, a separate validation cohort of roughly 110 different subjects was used. To predict cytomegalovirus infection status, the study brought together high-throughput TCR immunosequencing, statistical association of individual TCRs with disease status, and machine learning. The study at large found these results: Most TCR sequences were observed very rarely across donors, whereas some public TCRs were present in many individuals. A later analysis lacked HLA typing for the validation cohort, so it scored co-occurrence in that cohort across all 110 or so repertoires. In a later analysis, TCRs clustered in the first cohort were found to also tend to co-occur in the 110 or so validation repertoires, with approximately 93% of cluster scores above 0. In both the original and validation cohorts, the classifier was reported to diagnose cytomegalovirus status with high specificity and sensitivity. A few of the identified cytomegalovirus-associated TCR beta chains were confirmed in vitro to be specific for cytomegalovirus antigens. The authors suggested that the approach could potentially be extended to other disease states and immunological phenotypes. The study gave a list of about 170 TCR beta chains associated with cytomegalovirus.

Library prep was done by the immunoSEQ multiplex PCR assay. As for how the authors treated the data: To diagnose cytomegalovirus status from the catalog of TCR beta chain sequences, a statistical classification framework was built. TCRdb provides this immuneACCESS table in a form limited to in-frame rearrangements. Some clones are lacking; in checked studies, under half of them reflect an unresolved V gene, and why the rest are absent is not known. The V and J calls and clone size were taken over from that table, and D and trimming were inferred from the DNA. The sample yields 100,000 to 150,000 clones; approximately 91% were counted once. About 2% of the sample is taken by the ten largest. Notes on this clone: The antigen this receptor binds is unknown. The record has no base qualities; no much larger clone is one base away.

Donors formed part of the validation cohort, which comprised 120 subjects and was distinct from the first cohort of roughly 600 subjects. Including cysteine and phenylalanine, the CDR3 has 14 amino acids. The read is trimmed to its CDR3 DNA, 42 bases read in frame from base 1. CDR1 and CDR2, per the germline V gene, are SGHRS and YFSETQ. V sheds 2 bases and J sheds 2 bases, leaving 9 bases between their ends. The source material was PBMCs. Recombination connected TRBV5-1 to TRBJ2-3, with a weak D call of TRBD1 (6 bases match). The origin of this receptor is a woman aged 18 to 35 in good health and CMV-seronegative. The CDR3 reads as follows: CASSFRGTTDTQYF. In nucleotides, the sequence is TGCGCCAGCAGCTTCAGGGGTACCACAGATACGCAGTATTTT.